This is a list of T cell receptor beta chains from one sample in a study of OX40 agonist ivuxolimab in advanced cancers. Only in-frame clones appear in the TCRdb table, and some are missing; sequencing was by immunoSEQ multiplex PCR. The sample has approximately 40,000 clones, approximately 80% seen once. The sequences come from CD4+ or CD8+ T cells sorted from blood, collected in a trial of the OX40 agonist ivuxolimab. These receptors were obtained from an adult with an advanced solid tumor such as melanoma, head and neck, liver or kidney cancer. Each CDR3 is given without its conserved first and last residue.

CDR3 protein	V gene	J gene
ASSSGTGEVIRGTYEQY	TRBV28	TRBJ2-7
ASSSGTSGRKGTDTQY	TRBV5-4	TRBJ2-3
AISEPGVNIQY	TRBV10-3	TRBJ2-4
ASSQGVFEANTEAF	TRBV4-3	TRBJ1-1
ASSRGVDRLAVDEQY	TRBV19	TRBJ2-7
ASSHDDTGTGVSGANVLT	TRBV4-3	TRBJ2-6
ASASDSSVWEQY	TRBV12-5	TRBJ2-7
ASSSGLAAGETQY	TRBV7-7	TRBJ2-5
ASSDRRSSYEQY	TRBV5-1	TRBJ2-7
ASSYSEAYSYEQY	TRBV6-5	TRBJ2-7
ASSLTTSVDYEQY	TRBV13	TRBJ2-7
ASSLGQGPEQF	TRBV5-5	TRBJ2-1
ASSATTGNGTQY	TRBV7-9	TRBJ2-5
ATSRVTGVYGYT	TRBV15	TRBJ1-2
ASSELRAGNQPQH	TRBV6-1	TRBJ1-5
ASSFLSPGLPEAF	TRBV28	TRBJ1-1
ASSLQGTGNTIY	TRBV5-4	TRBJ1-3
ASSSHSSSYNEQF	TRBV27	TRBJ2-1
ASEPGQRYNEQF	TRBV7-9	TRBJ2-1
ASRSGDGDGETQY	TRBV9	TRBJ2-5
ATREISNQPQH	TRBV19	TRBJ1-5
ASSLPLGGGGGYT	TRBV5-6	TRBJ1-2